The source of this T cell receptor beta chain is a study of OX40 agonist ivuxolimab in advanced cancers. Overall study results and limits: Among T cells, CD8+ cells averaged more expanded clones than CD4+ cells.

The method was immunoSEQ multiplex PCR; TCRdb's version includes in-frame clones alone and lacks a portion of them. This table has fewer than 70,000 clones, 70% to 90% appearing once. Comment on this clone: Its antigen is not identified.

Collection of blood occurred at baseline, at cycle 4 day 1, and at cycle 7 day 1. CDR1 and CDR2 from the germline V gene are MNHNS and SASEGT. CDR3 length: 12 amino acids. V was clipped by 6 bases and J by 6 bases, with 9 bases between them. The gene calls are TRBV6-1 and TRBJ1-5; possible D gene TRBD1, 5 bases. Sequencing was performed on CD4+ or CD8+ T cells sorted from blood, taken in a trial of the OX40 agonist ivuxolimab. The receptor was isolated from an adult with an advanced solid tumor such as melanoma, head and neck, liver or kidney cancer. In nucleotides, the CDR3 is TGTGCCAGCAGCGTCAGGGTTCAGCCCCAGCATTTT. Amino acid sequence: CASSVRVQPQHF.